Shown below are 30 T cell receptor beta chains from a single sample sequenced in a study of T cell repertoires in cytomegalovirus infection. Using its own MiXCR run on the reads, TCRdb lists one record per CDR3 protein. The sample holds about 830,000 distinct CDR3 sequences; approximately 30% are singletons and the top ten take around 12%. No antigen has been identified for these receptors. Here the sequenced sample was cultured CD8+ T cells from PBMCs, taken from culture after CMV antigen stimulation. These receptor sequences come from a human donor in good health (CMV status not recorded). Some clones in this sample may be carry-over from other donors' samples.

The V gene is TRBV12-5, the J gene TRBJ2-7; D is unresolved. The CDR3 has 10 residues. The ends were cut back, 7 bases at V and 3 bases at J, with 4 bases in the middle. Germline V gives CDR1 LGHNT, CDR2 FRNRAP. The CDR3 bases are TGTGCTAGTGCCCACTACGAGCAGTACTTC. This gives the protein CASAHYEQYF.

V usage is TRBV25-1 and J usage is TRBJ1-6; D not certain. CDR1 and CDR2 (germline): MGHDK, SYGVNS. This CDR3 is 16 amino acids long. V was clipped by 3 bases and J by 0 bases, with 9 bases between them. This CDR3 reads CASSDTGGSYNSPLHF. The CDR3 DNA reads as TGTGCCAGCAGTGATACCGGAGGCTCCTATAATTCACCCCTCCACTTT.

This clonotype has a handful of counts. The J gene is TRBJ1-2, the V gene TRBV29-1, with D possibly being TRBD1 (5 bases). The CDR3 loop spans 15 amino acids. V dropped 4 bases and J dropped 1 base, with 16 bases sitting between them. Germline V lookup: CDR1 SQVTM, CDR2 ANQGSEA. The CDR3 here is CSVVRGDRFNYGYTF. The CDR3 nucleotides read TGCAGCGTTGTACGAGGCGACAGATTTAACTATGGCTACACCTTC.

This clonotype was seen a handful of times. The chain carries TRBV10-3 and TRBJ2-1; D ambiguous. V lost 2 bases and J 10 bases, leaving 12 bases between the germline ends. Germline V gives CDR1 ENHRY, CDR2 SYGVKD. This CDR3 has 13 residues. In DNA, the CDR3 is TGTGCCATCAGTGAGGAAACCCAGGAGGAGCAGTTCTTC. It yields the protein CAISEETQEEQFF.

The CDR3 reads CASKSSGAHQETQYF. The DNA for the CDR3 is TGTGCCAGCAAGTCTAGCGGGGCCCACCAAGAGACCCAGTACTTC. The chain links TRBV6-1 to TRBJ2-5; the match to TRBD2 covers 9 bases. V was pared by 7 bases and J by 0 bases, with 6 bases of the junction left unmatched. CDR1 is MNHNS and CDR2 is SASEGT in the germline V gene. The CDR3 extends over 15 amino acids.

This clonotype was found once. The chain employs TRBV7-6 and TRBJ2-2, with a tentative D call TRBD1 (6 bases). The germline gives CDR1 SGHVS, CDR2 FNYEAQ. The V end lost 5 bases, the J end lost 6 bases, and 16 bases lay between the germline ends. There are 15 residues in the CDR3. The CDR3 loop reads CASSLRGGSAGELFF. DNA of the CDR3: TGTGCCAGCAGCCTCAGGGGCGGATCGGCCGGGGAGCTGTTTTTT. The full variable domain, completed using reference TRBV7-6 and TRBJ2-2, is GAGVSQSPRYKVTKRGQDVALRCDPISGHVSLYWYRQALGQGPEFLTYFNYEAQQDKSGLPNDRFSAERPEGSISTLTIQRTEQRDSAMYRCASSLRGGSAGELFFGEGSRLTVL.

The CDR3 reads CASSFTTESIPFQETQYF. In nucleotides, the CDR3 is TGTGCCAGCAGTTTCACGACAGAATCTATCCCTTTCCAAGAGACCCAGTACTTC. The chain employs TRBV28 and TRBJ2-5; possibly TRBD1 for D (5 bases). In germline, CDR1 is MDHEN, CDR2 SYDVKM. The CDR3 totals 18 residues. V lost 3 bases, J lost 1 base, and 21 bases lay in between.

This clonotype was seen once. Compared with germline, one end of the junction differs, possibly owing to a read error. V is TRBV9 and J is TRBJ1-2, with TRBD1 matching over 7 bases. The CDR3 contains 13 residues. Germline V gene lookup returns CDR1 SGDLS and CDR2 YYNGEE. The CDR3 loop is CASSPREGDSLIF. Written as DNA, the CDR3 is TGTGCCAGCAGCCCTCGGGAGGGGGACAGCTTGATCTTC.

This chain links TRBV20-1 with TRBJ2-1, with D uncertain. The CDR3 covers 9 residues. Trimming cost V 2 bases and J 7 bases, with 0 bases left between them. CDR1 DFQATT and CDR2 SNEGSKA come from the germline V gene (reference sequence). Here the CDR3 reads CSARNEQFF. The CDR3 DNA sequence: TGCAGTGCTAGAAATGAGCAGTTCTTC.

This clonotype has just a few counts. The V and J genes are TRBV14 and TRBJ2-6; D gene ambiguous. The CDR3 has 15 residues. Germline V CDR1 and CDR2: SGHDN, FVKESK. V lost 5 bases, J lost 0 bases, and 8 bases lay in between. The CDR3 region has the DNA TGTGCCAGCAGCGCGGTCCTCTCTGGGGCCAACGTCCTGACTTTC. Encoded protein: CASSAVLSGANVLTF.

This clonotype was seen only a few times. The V gene is TRBV27, the J gene TRBJ2-7, with D tentatively TRBD1 (5 bases). V was shortened by 6 bases and J by 2 bases, with 17 bases between the two germline ends. Germline-derived CDR1 and CDR2 are MNHEY and SMNVEV (reference sequence). CDR3 size: 15 residues. The CDR3 sequence is CASRLFGQGPYEQYV. The CDR3 bases are TGTGCCAGCAGACTATTCGGGCAGGGTCCCTACGAGCAGTACGTC.

The chain employs TRBV7-2 and TRBJ1-5; no firm D call. Looked up from germline, CDR1 is SGHTA and CDR2 is FQGNSA. There are 15 residues in the CDR3. V dropped 5 bases and J dropped 4 bases, with 15 bases sitting between them. This chain's CDR3 is CASSHDEGFNQPQHF. The CDR3 DNA reads as TGTGCCAGCAGCCATGACGAAGGGTTTAATCAGCCCCAGCATTTT.

In its sample, this clonotype was seen a few times. The chain employs TRBV7-6 and TRBJ2-3; TRBD2 aligns across 12 bases. Trimming at V came to 3 bases and at J to 3 bases, leaving 7 bases not matched to a gene. The CDR3 sequence is 17 residues long. CDR1 and CDR2 (germline): SGHVS, FNYEAQ. The CDR3, as DNA: TGTGCCAGCAGCTTGCTTCTAGCGGGGGGGAGGACAGATACGCAGTATTTT. This gives the protein CASSLLLAGGRTDTQYF.

CDR3 bases: TGTGCCAGCAGTCTAGGGGCCGGTAAGCGCGAGCAGTACGTC. It encodes CASSLGAGKREQYV. V usage is TRBV6-6 and J usage is TRBJ2-7; possibly TRBD1 for D (5 bases). Deletions cut 5 bases from V and 6 bases from J, with 17 bases between. The CDR3 loop spans 14 amino acids. Germline V gene data show CDR1 as MNHNY and CDR2 as SVGAGI (reference sequence).

The chain carries TRBV24-1 and TRBJ2-2; tentative D call: TRBD1 (5 bases). This CDR3 is 15 amino acids long. In germline, CDR1 is KGHDR, CDR2 SFDVKD. V lost 4 bases, J lost 7 bases, and 15 bases lay in between. The DNA of the CDR3 is TGTGCCACCAGTGACCGGACACGAAAGAACGGGGAGCTGTTTTTT. It is translated as CATSDRTRKNGELFF.

This clonotype showed up just a few times. The V call is TRBV12-3 or TRBV12-4, the J call TRBJ1-2, with 11 bases fitting TRBD1. The V and J ends lost 6 bases and 6 bases, in that order; junction bases with no gene match: 9. The CDR3 consists of 15 residues. The CDR3 loop reads CASSFPGQGENGYTF. The CDR3 bases are TGTGCCAGCAGCTTTCCGGGACAGGGGGAAAATGGCTACACCTTC.

The chain carries TRBV4-1 and TRBJ1-1; 8 bases map to TRBD1. The CDR3 runs 17 residues. In germline, CDR1 is MGHRA, CDR2 YSYEKL. The J segment lost 4 bases and the V segment lost 4 bases, leaving 14 bases of the junction unmatched. The CDR3 loop reads CASSPYPGQGMGTEAFF. The CDR3 region has the DNA TGCGCCAGCAGCCCCTATCCCGGACAGGGTATGGGCACTGAAGCTTTCTTT.

The chain joins TRBV7-6 to TRBJ2-1, with 7 bases matching TRBD2. Germline assignment: CDR1 SGHVS and CDR2 FNYEAQ. The CDR3 sequence is 12 residues long. The V segment lost 4 bases and the J segment 9 bases; nucleotides outside the gene matches: 3. The CDR3 nucleotides are TGTGCCAGCAGCTCGGGGGGAATTGAGCAGTTCTTC. Its protein is CASSSGGIEQFF. The entire variable domain, with the rest obtained from reference TRBV7-6 and TRBJ2-1, is as follows: GAGVSQSPRYKVTKRGQDVALRCDPISGHVSLYWYRQALGQGPEFLTYFNYEAQQDKSGLPNDRFSAERPEGSISTLTIQRTEQRDSAMYRCASSSGGIEQFFGPGTRLTVL.

The V gene is TRBV7-9, the J gene TRBJ2-1; TRBD2 is a possible D gene (7 bases). Germline CDR1 and CDR2: SEHNR and FQNEAQ (reference sequence). With 0 bases removed from V and 2 bases from J, the gap between germline ends came to 11 bases. This CDR3 is built from 16 residues. DNA for the CDR3: TGTGCCAGCAGCTTAGCTGGGGGGGCCCCCTACAATGAGCAGTTCTTC. Protein sequence: CASSLAGGAPYNEQFF.

The rearrangement links TRBV11-1 to TRBJ2-1; 9 bases map to TRBD2. CDR3 length: 18 amino acids. V shed 2 bases, J shed 2 bases, and the junction held 10 bases outside the gene matches. Germline-derived CDR1 and CDR2 are SGHAT and FQDESV (reference sequence). The CDR3 loop reads CASSLKPRGGGPYNEQFF. As DNA, the CDR3 is TGTGCCAGCAGCTTAAAGCCGCGGGGGGGCGGACCCTACAATGAGCAGTTCTTC.

In its sample, this clonotype was seen many times. The chain employs TRBV7-8 and TRBJ2-7, with 10 bases fitting TRBD2. V trimming: 0 bases; J trimming: 3 bases; junction bases outside the gene matches: 5. CDR1 and CDR2 (germline): SGHVS, FQNEAQ. This CDR3 region has 16 residues. Here the CDR3 DNA reads TGTGCCAGCAGCTTAGCGAGGGCTAGCGGGGGCTACGAGCAGTACGTC. Translated, it gives CASSLARASGGYEQYV.

This clonotype was observed many times. J is TRBJ1-4 and V is TRBV7-2; TRBD1 matches at 9 bases. J was trimmed by 6 bases and V by 5 bases; bases with no gene match: 19. There are 19 residues in the CDR3. Per germline, CDR1 SGHTA and CDR2 FQGNSA. The CDR3 sequence is CASSRLGAGGQGGYEKLFF. In nucleotides, the CDR3 is TGTGCCAGCAGCCGTCTCGGGGCAGGGGGACAGGGAGGTTATGAAAAACTGTTTTTT.

V usage is TRBV6-6 and J usage is TRBJ1-2, with D hard to call. Per germline, CDR1 MNHNY and CDR2 SVGAGI (reference sequence). The V end was cut by 6 bases, the J end by 7 bases, with 9 bases between. The CDR3 is 11 amino acids. The CDR3 loop is CASRKGSGYTF. CDR3 coding DNA: TGTGCCAGCAGAAAGGGATCTGGCTACACCTTC.

This clonotype was counted ten times or more. The rearrangement uses TRBV7-9 and TRBJ2-7; 12 bases are a match to TRBD2. Germline V gene data show CDR1 as SEHNR and CDR2 as FQNEAQ (reference sequence). There are 20 residues in the CDR3. V gave up 5 bases and J gave up 2 bases; unmatched junction bases: 19. The CDR3 nucleotides read TGTGCCAGCAGCCCCATTGATCGACTAGCGGGGGACCCCGACCCCTACGAGCAGTACTTC. Translated: CASSPIDRLAGDPDPYEQYF.

This chain connects TRBV10-3 to TRBJ2-3, with 7 bases lining up with TRBD1. Germline trimming cut 2 bases from V and 0 bases from J; bases unmatched to any gene: 11. Germline V gene sequence: CDR1 ENHRY, CDR2 SYGVKD. There are 18 residues in the CDR3. This chain's CDR3 is CAISEGQAPLPSTDTQYF. As DNA, the CDR3 is TGTGCCATCAGTGAGGGACAGGCTCCTTTGCCCAGCACAGATACGCAGTATTTT.

This clonotype was seen a handful of times. The chain has TRBV19 and TRBJ2-1; 7 positions agree with TRBD2. The CDR3 extends over 14 amino acids. V dropped 4 bases and J dropped 8; count of bases not matched to a gene: 8. Germline V CDR1 and CDR2: LNHDA, SQIVND (reference sequence). CDR3 region: CASSTASGRYEQFF. CDR3 nucleotide sequence: TGTGCCAGTAGTACGGCTAGCGGTCGGTATGAGCAGTTCTTC.

The sample holds a few counts of this clonotype. The J gene is TRBJ2-1, the V gene TRBV6-5; 13 positions agree with TRBD2. The CDR3 covers 16 residues. V shed 6 bases and J 2 bases; nucleotides not matched to a gene: 4. Germline V gene lookup returns CDR1 MNHEY and CDR2 SVGAGI. The CDR3 DNA follows: TGTGCCAGCAGAGTGGGACTAGCGGGACCCTACAATGAGCAGTTCTTC. The encoded protein is CASRVGLAGPYNEQFF.

This chain joins TRBV27 and TRBJ1-3, with D uncertain. The CDR3 runs to 15 residues. Germline CDR1 is MNHEY and CDR2 is SMNVEV (reference sequence). V lost 5 bases to trimming and J lost 0 bases, with 11 bases between them. The CDR3 DNA sequence: TGTGCCAGCAGTGGTTTATCGGGCTCTGGAAACACCATATATTTT. It translates to CASSGLSGSGNTIYF.

V is TRBV4-1 and J is TRBJ2-1; no clear D gene. Trimming stripped 1 base from V and 6 bases from J, with 13 bases between. The CDR3 sequence is 15 residues long. Germline V lookup: CDR1 MGHRA, CDR2 YSYEKL. CDR3 coding DNA: TGCGCCAGCAGCCAAGCAGCAGGATTAAGCAATGAGCAGTTCTTC. Its protein is CASSQAAGLSNEQFF.

The chain uses TRBV9 and TRBJ2-3; 14 nucleotides match TRBD2. CDR1 is SGDLS, CDR2 YYNGEE, per germline. Losses at the gene ends were 5 bases for V and 6 bases for J; bases not matched to a gene: 5. The length of the CDR3 is 15 residues. The CDR3 sequence is CASSQGLAGGDTQYF. CDR3 coding DNA: TGTGCCAGCAGTCAAGGACTAGCGGGGGGCGATACGCAGTATTTT.